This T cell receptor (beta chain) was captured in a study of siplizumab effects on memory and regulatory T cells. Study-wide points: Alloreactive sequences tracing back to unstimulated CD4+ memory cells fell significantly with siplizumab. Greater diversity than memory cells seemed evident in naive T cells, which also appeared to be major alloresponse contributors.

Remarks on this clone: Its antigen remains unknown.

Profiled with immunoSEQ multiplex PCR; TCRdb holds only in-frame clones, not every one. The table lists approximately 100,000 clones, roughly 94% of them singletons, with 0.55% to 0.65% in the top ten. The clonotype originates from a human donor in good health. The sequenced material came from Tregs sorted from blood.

CDR3 amino acids: CASSLRPSPAGLYEQYF. CDR3 nucleotide sequence: TGTGCCAGCAGCTTACGCCCTAGCCCAGCGGGACTTTACGAGCAGTACTTC. This rearrangement joins TRBV11-2 to TRBJ2-7, with 7 bases aligning to TRBD2. CDR1 and CDR2 from the germline V gene are SGHAT and FQNNGV. J gave up 4 bases and V 2 bases, and 14 bases lay outside the gene matches. This CDR3 contains 17 residues.